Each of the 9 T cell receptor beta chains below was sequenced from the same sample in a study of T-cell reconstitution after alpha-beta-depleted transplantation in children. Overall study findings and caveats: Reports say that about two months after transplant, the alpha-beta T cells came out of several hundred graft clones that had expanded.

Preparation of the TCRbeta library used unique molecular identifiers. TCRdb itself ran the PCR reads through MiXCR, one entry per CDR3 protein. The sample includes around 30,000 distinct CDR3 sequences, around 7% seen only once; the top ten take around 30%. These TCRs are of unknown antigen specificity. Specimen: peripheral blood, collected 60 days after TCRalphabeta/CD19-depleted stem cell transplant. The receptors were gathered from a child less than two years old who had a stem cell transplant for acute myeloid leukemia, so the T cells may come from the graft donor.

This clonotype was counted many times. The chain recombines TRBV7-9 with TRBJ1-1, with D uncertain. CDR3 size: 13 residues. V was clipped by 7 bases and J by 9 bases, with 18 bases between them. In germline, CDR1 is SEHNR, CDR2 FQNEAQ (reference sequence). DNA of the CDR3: TGTGCCAGCATAGGAGGGCCGGAAAGTAAAGCTTTCTTT. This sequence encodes CASIGGPESKAFF.

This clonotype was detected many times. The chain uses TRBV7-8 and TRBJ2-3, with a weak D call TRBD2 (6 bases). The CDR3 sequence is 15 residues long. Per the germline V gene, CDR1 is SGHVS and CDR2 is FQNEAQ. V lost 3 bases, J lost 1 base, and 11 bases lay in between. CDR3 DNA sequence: TGTGCCAGCAGCTTTCTCTGGGGGGGCACAGATACGCAGTATTTT. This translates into CASSFLWGGTDTQYF.

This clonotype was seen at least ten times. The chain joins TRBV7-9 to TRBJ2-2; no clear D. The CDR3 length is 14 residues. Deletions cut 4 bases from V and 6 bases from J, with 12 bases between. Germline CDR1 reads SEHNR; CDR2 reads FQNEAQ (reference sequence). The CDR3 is CASSSARWAGELFF. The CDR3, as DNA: TGTGCCAGCAGCTCCGCGAGGTGGGCCGGGGAGCTGTTTTTT.

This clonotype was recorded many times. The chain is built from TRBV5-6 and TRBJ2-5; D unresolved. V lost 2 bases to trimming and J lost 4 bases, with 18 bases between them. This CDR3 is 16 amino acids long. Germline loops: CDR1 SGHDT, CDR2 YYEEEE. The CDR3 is CASSFRLGRPVETQYF. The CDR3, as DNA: TGTGCCAGCAGCTTCCGACTGGGTAGGCCCGTAGAGACCCAGTACTTC.

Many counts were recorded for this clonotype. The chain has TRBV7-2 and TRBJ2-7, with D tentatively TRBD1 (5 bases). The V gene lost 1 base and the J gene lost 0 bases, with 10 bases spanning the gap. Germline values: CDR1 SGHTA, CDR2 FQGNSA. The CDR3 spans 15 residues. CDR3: CASSLGPQGSYEQYF. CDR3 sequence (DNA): TGTGCCAGCAGCTTAGGTCCCCAGGGCTCCTACGAGCAGTACTTC.

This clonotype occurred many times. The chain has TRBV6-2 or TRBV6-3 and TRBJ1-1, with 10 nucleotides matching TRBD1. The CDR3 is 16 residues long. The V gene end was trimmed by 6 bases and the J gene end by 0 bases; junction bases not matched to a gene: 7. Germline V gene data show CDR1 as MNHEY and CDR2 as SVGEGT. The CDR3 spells CASRTWDRGVNTEAFF. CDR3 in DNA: TGTGCCAGCAGAACCTGGGACAGGGGCGTGAACACTGAAGCTTTCTTT.

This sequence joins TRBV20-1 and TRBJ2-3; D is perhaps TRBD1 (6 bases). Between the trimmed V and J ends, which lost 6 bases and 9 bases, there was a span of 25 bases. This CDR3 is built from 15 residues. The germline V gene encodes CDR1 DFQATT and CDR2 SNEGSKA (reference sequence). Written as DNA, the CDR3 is TGCAGTGCGGGCCTGGAACAGGGCTTCAGAGGCACGCAGTATTTT. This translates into CSAGLEQGFRGTQYF.

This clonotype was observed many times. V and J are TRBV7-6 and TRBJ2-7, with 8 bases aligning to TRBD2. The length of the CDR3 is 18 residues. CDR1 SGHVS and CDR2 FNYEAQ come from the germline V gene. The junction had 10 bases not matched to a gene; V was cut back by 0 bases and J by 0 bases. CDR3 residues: CASSLAVKAGGVSYEQYF. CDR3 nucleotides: TGTGCCAGCAGCTTAGCAGTTAAGGCGGGAGGTGTCTCCTACGAGCAGTACTTC. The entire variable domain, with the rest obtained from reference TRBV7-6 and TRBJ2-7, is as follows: GAGVSQSPRYKVTKRGQDVALRCDPISGHVSLYWYRQALGQGPEFLTYFNYEAQQDKSGLPNDRFSAERPEGSISTLTIQRTEQRDSAMYRCASSLAVKAGGVSYEQYFGPGTRLTVT.

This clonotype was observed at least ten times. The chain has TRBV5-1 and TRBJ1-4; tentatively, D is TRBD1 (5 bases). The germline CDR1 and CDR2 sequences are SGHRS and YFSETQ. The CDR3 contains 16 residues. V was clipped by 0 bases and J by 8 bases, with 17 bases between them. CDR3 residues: CASSLAGAGGREKLFF. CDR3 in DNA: TGCGCCAGCAGCTTGGCCGGGGCAGGAGGTCGCGAAAAACTGTTTTTT.